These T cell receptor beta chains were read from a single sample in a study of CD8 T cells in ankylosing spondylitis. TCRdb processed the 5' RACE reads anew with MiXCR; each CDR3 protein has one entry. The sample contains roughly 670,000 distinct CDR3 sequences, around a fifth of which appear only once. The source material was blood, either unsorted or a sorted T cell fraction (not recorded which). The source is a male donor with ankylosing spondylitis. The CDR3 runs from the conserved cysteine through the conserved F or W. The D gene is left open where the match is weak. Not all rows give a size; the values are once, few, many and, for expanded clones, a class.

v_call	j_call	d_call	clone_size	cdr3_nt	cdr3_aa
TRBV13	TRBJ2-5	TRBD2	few	TGTGCCAGCAGCCTGCGGGGGAGCGGGCAAGAGACCCAGTACTTC	CASSLRGSGQETQYF
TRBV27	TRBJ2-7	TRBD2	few	TGTGCCAGCTCCGCCAGCGGGAGTTCCTACGAGCAGTACTTC	CASSASGSSYEQYF
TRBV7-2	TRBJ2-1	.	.	TGTGCCAGCAGCTTATATAAGTATGGGGCTGAGCAGTTCTTC	CASSLYKYGAEQFF
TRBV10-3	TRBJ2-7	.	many	TGTGCCATCAGAGACAGGTCAAGCTCCTACGAGCAGTACTTC	CAIRDRSSSYEQYF
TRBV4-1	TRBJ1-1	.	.	TGCGCCAGCAGCCAAGGCGTTTGGGAAGGGGTGAACACTGAAGCTTTCTTT	CASSQGVWEGVNTEAFF
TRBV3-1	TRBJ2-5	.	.	TGTGCCAGCAGCCAAGTAGCGATCGAAGAGACCCAGTACTTC	CASSQVAIEETQYF
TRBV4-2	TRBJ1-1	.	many	TGTGCCAGCAGCCAATCTTCAGGGCCATACACTGAAGCTTTCTTT	CASSQSSGPYTEAFF
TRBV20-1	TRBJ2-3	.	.	TGCAGTGCTCCCCAGGGAAGCACAGATACGCAGTATTTT	CSAPQGSTDTQYF
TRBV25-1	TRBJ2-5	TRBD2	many	TGTGCCAGCAGTCTTAGCGGGGGGGTCCAAGAGACCCAGTACTTC	CASSLSGGVQETQYF
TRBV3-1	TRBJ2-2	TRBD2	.	TGTGCCAGCAGCCGGACTAGCGGGGGCCTAGGGACCGGGGAGCTGTTTTTT	CASSRTSGGLGTGELFF
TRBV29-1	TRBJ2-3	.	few	TGCAGCGTTAAGGGACTTGTTAGCACAGATACGCAGTATTTT	CSVKGLVSTDTQYF
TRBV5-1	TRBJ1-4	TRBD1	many	TGCGCCAGCACCACAGGGGGCGGAAATGAAAAACTGTTTTTT	CASTTGGGNEKLFF
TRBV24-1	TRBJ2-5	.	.	TGTGCCACCAGTATTGGGGGTAAAGAGACCCAGTACTTC	CATSIGGKETQYF
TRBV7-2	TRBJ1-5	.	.	TGTGCCAGCAGCTTACAGGGGATCAATCAGCCCCAGCATTTT	CASSLQGINQPQHF
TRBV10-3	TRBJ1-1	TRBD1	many	TGTGCCATCAGAGGGACAGGGGAGGTCGGAGCTTTCTTT	CAIRGTGEVGAFF
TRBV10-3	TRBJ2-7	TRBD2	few	TGTGCCATCGGGCTAGCGGGAAATTCCTACGAGCAGTACTTC	CAIGLAGNSYEQYF
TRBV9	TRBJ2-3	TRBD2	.	TGTGCCAGCAGCGTAGCACTAGCGGGGGGGGATACGCAGTATTTT	CASSVALAGGDTQYF
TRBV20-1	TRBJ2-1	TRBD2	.	TGCAGTGCTAGTGTCGGACTAGCGGGAGTTAGGGCTACCTACAATGAGCAGTTCTTC	CSASVGLAGVRATYNEQFF
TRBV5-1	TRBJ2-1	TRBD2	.	TGCGCCAGCAGCACCGGGGCCCTACTAGCGGAGAAACACAATGAGCAGTTCTTC	CASSTGALLAEKHNEQFF
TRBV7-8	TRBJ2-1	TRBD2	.	TGTGCCAGCAGCTTAGGACTAGCGGGAGGGCCCGTCTACTCCTACAATGAGCAGTTCTTC	CASSLGLAGGPVYSYNEQFF
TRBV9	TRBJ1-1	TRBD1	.	TGTGCCAGCAGCGTAGACTGGACAGGGAATGCTTTTTTT	CASSVDWTGNAFF
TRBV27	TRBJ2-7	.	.	TGTGCCAGCAGTCCATCAGGGTTGACCTACGAGCAGTACTTC	CASSPSGLTYEQYF
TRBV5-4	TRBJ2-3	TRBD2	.	TGTGCCAGCAGCTTGAAGTGGCTAGCGGGAGCCGCAGATACGCAGTATTTT	CASSLKWLAGAADTQYF
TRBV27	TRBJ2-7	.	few	TGTGCCAGCAGGGGCCTAGACCCCCGCTGGGGCTACGAGCAGTACTTC	CASRGLDPRWGYEQYF
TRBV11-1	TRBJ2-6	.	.	TGTGCCAGCAGCCGACCCCTAGAGAGGGGGTCTGGGGCCAACGTCCTGACTTTC	CASSRPLERGSGANVLTF
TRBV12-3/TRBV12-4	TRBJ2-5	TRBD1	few	TGTGCCAGCAGTTCCGGTTTCTCCGGGACAGGAGAGACCCAGTACTTC	CASSSGFSGTGETQYF
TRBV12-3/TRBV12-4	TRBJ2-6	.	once	TGTGCCAGCAGTTCAGGGGATTCAGGGGCCAACGTCCTGATTTTC	CASSSGDSGANVLIF
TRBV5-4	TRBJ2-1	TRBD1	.	TGTGCCAGCAGCCTCACAGGACAGGGAACATACAATGAGCAGTTCTTC	CASSLTGQGTYNEQFF
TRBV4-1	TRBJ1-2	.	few	TGCGCCAGCAGAAAACCGACGGGCGGGGATGTCTATGGCTACACCTTC	CASRKPTGGDVYGYTF